The rows below give T cell receptor beta chains drawn from one sample of a study of blood T cell repertoires in COVID-19. Clones were read by immunoSEQ multiplex PCR, and TCRdb kept only the in-frame ones, dropping some. The repertoire holds around 130,000 clones, with 65% to 85% as singletons. The sequenced sample consisted of peripheral blood. The receptor source for this set is an elderly woman with acute or convalescent COVID-19. Both conserved end residues are part of each CDR3. The D gene is left open where the match is weak. Clone size is shown for a subset of rows, as once, few, many or a class of expanded clone.

v_gene	d_gene	abundance	j_gene	CDR3nt	CDR3aa
TRBV5-5	TRBD1	.	TRBJ1-3	TGTGCCAGCAGCTTGGCCGGACAGGGGACCTCTGGAAACACCATATATTTT	CASSLAGQGTSGNTIYF
TRBV19	TRBD2	.	TRBJ2-1	TGTGCCAGTAGCCATAGCGGGGGGACAAACAATGAGCAGTTCTTC	CASSHSGGTNNEQFF
TRBV2	.	few	TRBJ1-2	TGTGCCAGCAGGGAAGCCCTTCATGGCTACACCTTC	CASREALHGYTF
TRBV9	.	.	TRBJ2-3	TGTGCCAGCAGCGTAGGGGTAGCGGACACAGATACGCAGTATTTT	CASSVGVADTDTQYF
TRBV18	TRBD1	.	TRBJ2-1	TGTGCCAGCTCACCACGACAGGGGGCCTACAATGAGCAGTTCTTC	CASSPRQGAYNEQFF
TRBV4-3	.	once	TRBJ1-5	TGCGCCAGCAGCCAAGTGTTACAGTACAATCAGCCCCAGCATTTT	CASSQVLQYNQPQHF
TRBV6-5	.	.	TRBJ1-5	TGTGCCAGCAGTTACTCGCGGGGGCACAATCAGCCCCAGCATTTT	CASSYSRGHNQPQHF
TRBV11-2	TRBD1	few	TRBJ1-4	TGTGCCAGCAGCCTTGGAGGGACAGAGAATGAAAAACTGTTTTTT	CASSLGGTENEKLFF
TRBV27	.	.	TRBJ2-3	TGTGCCAGCAGTTTAGAACAGCCACACACAGATACGCAGTATTTT	CASSLEQPHTDTQYF
TRBV11-2	.	.	TRBJ2-5	TGTGCCAGCAGCTTAGGGCAGGGGGGACAGACCCAGTACTTC	CASSLGQGGQTQYF
TRBV25-1	.	.	TRBJ1-1	TGTGCCAGCAGTGATCTTAGCGGGGACACTGAAGCTTTCTTT	CASSDLSGDTEAFF
TRBV24-1	.	.	TRBJ1-5	TGTGCCACCAGTGAGGGGGGTAGCAATCAGCCCCAGCATTTT	CATSEGGSNQPQHF
TRBV5-1	.	.	TRBJ2-3	TGCGCCAGCAGCTTGGACCTGCGGGATACGCAGTATTTT	CASSLDLRDTQYF
TRBV6-2/TRBV6-3	.	once	TRBJ2-7	TGTGCCAGCAGTTACTCGGAGGGTTACGAGCAGTACTTC	CASSYSEGYEQYF
TRBV10-2	TRBD2	.	TRBJ2-5	TGCGCCAGCAGTGCGAGGCGGGGGGGCCAGACCCAGTACTTC	CASSARRGGQTQYF
TRBV18	TRBD1	.	TRBJ2-5	TGTGCCAGCTCACCGCCGGGACAGGGTCTCGGGGAGACCCAGTACTTC	CASSPPGQGLGETQYF
TRBV5-1	.	.	TRBJ1-1	TGCGCCAGCAGCCGCATTGGACAGACACGGATGAACACTGAAGCTTTCTTT	CASSRIGQTRMNTEAFF
TRBV5-5	TRBD1	.	TRBJ1-2	TGTGCCAGCAGCTTAGGGGGACAGGGGTTTTCAAACTATGGCTACACCTTC	CASSLGGQGFSNYGYTF
TRBV2	TRBD1	few	TRBJ1-2	TGTGCCAGCAGTAGGGACAGGGGCGCAAATTTGGGCGGCTACACCTTC	CASSRDRGANLGGYTF
TRBV6-5	.	.	TRBJ1-1	TGTGCCAGCAGTCCCAGGGATAGCACTGAAGCTTTCTTT	CASSPRDSTEAFF
TRBV18	TRBD1	.	TRBJ1-1	TGTGCCAGCTCACCACGGGACAGGGGGTTGAACACTGAAGCTTTCTTT	CASSPRDRGLNTEAFF
TRBV4-3	TRBD1	.	TRBJ1-1	TGCGCCAGCAGCCGTCTGGGGACAGGAAACACTGAAGCTTTCTTT	CASSRLGTGNTEAFF
TRBV15	.	.	TRBJ1-5	TGTGCCACCAGCAGGCCGGGAATAAAAAGCAATCAGCCCCAGCATTTT	CATSRPGIKSNQPQHF
TRBV5-5	TRBD2	.	TRBJ2-5	TGTGCCAGCAGCTTGATCCCGGGGGGATCCCGTCAAGAGACCCAGTACTTC	CASSLIPGGSRQETQYF
TRBV7-2	TRBD2	.	TRBJ2-1	TGTGCCAGCAGCTTAGTCTCCGGGAGGGATGGGGCTGAGCAGTTCTTC	CASSLVSGRDGAEQFF
TRBV27	.	.	TRBJ1-4	TGTGCCAGCAGTTTATGGTTGGGGAGCAATGAAAAACTGTTTTTT	CASSLWLGSNEKLFF
TRBV5-5	TRBD2	once	TRBJ2-3	TGTGCCAGCAGCTTGCCCAGCGGGGGGGCCGGAGATACGCAGTATTTT	CASSLPSGGAGDTQYF
TRBV7-2	.	.	TRBJ2-7	TGTGCCAGCAGCTTAGCAGGGGGGGGCTCCTCCTACGAGCAGTACTTC	CASSLAGGGSSYEQYF
TRBV5-1	.	.	TRBJ1-2	TGCGCCAGCAGCTCGGGCGACAGTAACTATGGCTACACCTTC	CASSSGDSNYGYTF
TRBV14	TRBD2	.	TRBJ2-3	TGTGCCAGCAGCCAAAGAAGGACTAGCTCTAGCACAGATACGCAGTATTTT	CASSQRRTSSSTDTQYF
TRBV5-1	.	once	TRBJ2-3	TGCGCCAGCAGGGCTAGCACAGATACGCAGTATTTT	CASRASTDTQYF
TRBV19	.	.	TRBJ1-2	TGTGCCAGTAATGGGGGGATGCCCTATGGCTACACCTTC	CASNGGMPYGYTF
TRBV5-1	TRBD2	.	TRBJ2-5	TGCGCCAGCAGCCTCGGGACTAGCGGGGTGGGCCAAGAGACCCAGTACTTC	CASSLGTSGVGQETQYF
TRBV5-1	TRBD1	.	TRBJ2-2	TGCGCCAGCAGCTTGGAACAGGGGGCAGGTCGGACCGGGGAGCTGTTTTTT	CASSLEQGAGRTGELFF
TRBV9	.	.	TRBJ1-2	TGTGCCAGCAGCGTAGCTACCGGGGACTATGGCTACACCTTC	CASSVATGDYGYTF